The 5 T cell receptor beta chains reported below all come from one sample, sequenced in a study of blood T cells in healthy people across ages. A second PCR, run for 7 to 11 cycles, used a sample-barcoded 5' primer plus a J-beta primer mix. Using its own MiXCR run on the 5' RACE reads, TCRdb lists one record per CDR3 protein. This sample has about 1.8 million distinct CDR3 sequences, with around 48% found just once. The specimen was blood. These receptors were obtained from a middle-aged woman in good health.

The J gene is TRBJ1-4, the V gene TRBV9; TRBD1 is a possible D gene (6 bases). The CDR3 spans 15 residues. Germline lookup yields CDR1 SGDLS and CDR2 YYNGEE. The V end lost 0 bases, the J end lost 7 bases, and 13 bases lay between the germline ends. The CDR3 sequence is CASSVGGGLGEKLFF. For the CDR3, the DNA is TGTGCCAGCAGCGTAGGAGGGGGATTGGGTGAAAAACTGTTTTTT.

The gene calls are TRBV7-2 and TRBJ2-7; 8 bases are shared with TRBD2. The germline V gene has CDR1 SGHTA and CDR2 FQGNSA. The CDR3 sequence is 15 residues long. Trimming at V came to 5 bases and at J to 2 bases, leaving 8 bases not matched to a gene. This CDR3 is CASSRGGTDPYEQYF. The DNA of the CDR3 is TGTGCCAGCAGCCGGGGGGGGACTGACCCCTACGAGCAGTACTTC.

This chain joins TRBV9 and TRBJ2-1; 11 bases align to TRBD2. The CDR3 runs 16 residues. Germline trimming cut 2 bases from V and 3 bases from J; bases unmatched to any gene: 4. The germline gives CDR1 SGDLS, CDR2 YYNGEE. In DNA, the CDR3 is TGTGCCAGCAGCGTCTTAGGGACTAGCGGCTACAATGAGCAGTTCTTC. Translation: CASSVLGTSGYNEQFF.

The V gene is TRBV2, the J gene TRBJ2-5; 9 bases are shared with TRBD1. The end of the DNA fits TRBJ2-7 better, so the J call may be wrong. Germline CDR1 SNHLY, CDR2 FYNNEI. The CDR3 is made up of 15 amino acids. DNA for the CDR3: TGTGCCAGCAGTCAGATGGGACAGGGCGGTTACGAGCAGTACTTC. Protein sequence: CASSQMGQGGYEQYF.

The genes are TRBV6-2 or TRBV6-3 and TRBJ1-2; D is unclear. CDR1 is MNHEY and CDR2 is SVGEGT in the germline V gene. This CDR3 is built from 13 residues. The V gene lost 8 bases and the J gene lost 3 bases, with 13 bases spanning the gap. CDR3 sequence: CASGNGEYYGYTF. For the CDR3, the DNA is TGTGCCAGCGGCAATGGAGAGTACTATGGCTACACCTTC.